This TCR beta chain was identified in a study of OX40 agonist ivuxolimab in advanced cancers. Across the whole study: Those enrolled were 80% to 85% male, with a mean age of about 60 years and ages from roughly 20 to 90.

Produced via immunoSEQ multiplex PCR; TCRdb's table is partial and in-frame only. The sample lists 71,000 or so clones, approximately 90% seen once, with around 2.3% in the top ten. Baseline, cycle 4 day 1, and cycle 7 day 1 were the blood sampling points. CDR3 length equals 17 residues. The source was CD4+ or CD8+ T cells sorted from blood, collected in a trial of the OX40 agonist ivuxolimab. This clonotype was sampled from an adult with an advanced solid tumor such as melanoma, head and neck, liver or kidney cancer. This sequence joins TRBV21-1 and TRBJ1-1; the table gives TRBD1 as D, unverified against the DNA. TRBV21-1 is deemed a pseudogene. DNA for the CDR3: TGTGCCAGCAGCATGGGGACACAATCAGGGAGATTCCCTGAAGCTTTCTTT. Translation gives CASSMGTQSGRFPEAFF.